This T cell receptor beta chain emerged from a study of regulatory T cells in long-lasting Graves disease. Turning to the study itself: Over-5-year antithyroid drug use with positive TSH receptor antibodies defined persistent Graves' disease in the study. Study-level results: Persistent disease showed a preference for TRBV28, TRBJ1-2 and TRBJ2-5.

CDR1 is SGHRS and CDR2 is YFSETQ in the germline V gene. This CDR3 is 13 amino acids long. As for time point: persistent/refractory GD, antithyroid drugs over 5 years with positive TRAb. Extracted RNA from PBMCs served as the source of the TCR library. The diagnosis of Graves' disease used American Thyroid Association guidelines. Arm-PCR of CDR3 regions with iRepertoire HTBI primers generated TCR beta libraries. TCRdb passed the multiplex PCR reads through MiXCR, listing each CDR3 protein once. The table has hundreds of thousands of distinct CDR3 sequences, roughly 20% seen once. This clonotype was detected a few times. Its matching antigen is unknown. Sequence at one end of the junction differs from germline and may be a read error.

The specimen was peripheral blood mononuclear cells (PBMCs), collected when the disease was refractory, from a patient treated with antithyroid drugs. This chain connects TRBV5-1 to TRBJ1-4; no definite D call. The sequence was collected from a female donor with Graves disease. The CDR3 here is CASRRNPEEKLLF. In nucleotides, the CDR3 is TGCGCCAGCAGACGAAACCCGGAAGAAAAACTGCTTTTT.